This entry lists 8 T cell receptor beta chains sequenced from one sample in a study of CD8 T cells in ankylosing spondylitis. Overall study results and limits: Eight highly homologous variants formed a TCR beta motif that appeared characteristic of ankylosing spondylitis blood.

TCRdb passed the 5' RACE reads through MiXCR, listing each CDR3 protein once. The sample has about 390,000 distinct CDR3 sequences, under 25% seen once. These receptors have no identified antigens. The sequencing input was blood, either unsorted or a sorted T cell fraction (not recorded which). The receptors originated from a male donor with ankylosing spondylitis.

The chain uses TRBV20-1 and TRBJ2-1, with D possibly TRBD2 on 6 matching bases. Trimming left V 1 base short and J 0 bases short, with 10 bases between. This CDR3 has 15 amino acids. Germline CDR1 and CDR2: DFQATT and SNEGSKA (reference sequence). CDR3 sequence (DNA): TGCAGTGCTAGAGGGGGAGGCCCCTCCTACAATGAGCAGTTCTTC. Its translation: CSARGGGPSYNEQFF.

In its sample, this clonotype was seen a few times. The rearrangement links TRBV5-1 to TRBJ2-1; TRBD2 aligns across 13 bases. J was trimmed by 2 bases and V by 0 bases; bases with no gene match: 5. Germline V gene data show CDR1 as SGHRS and CDR2 as YFSETQ. CDR3 length: 18 amino acids. CDR3 sequence: CASSLGPGLAGTYNEQFF. In nucleotides, the CDR3 is TGCGCCAGCAGCTTGGGACCGGGACTAGCGGGGACCTACAATGAGCAGTTCTTC.

This clonotype was observed a handful of times. The J gene is TRBJ2-1, the V gene TRBV20-1; 7 bases are a match to TRBD2. There are 12 residues in the CDR3. Germline CDR1 DFQATT, CDR2 SNEGSKA (reference sequence). The CDR3 sequence: CTVGGSRVEQFF. CDR3 nucleotide sequence: TGCACCGTGGGCGGGAGTAGGGTTGAGCAGTTCTTC.

The chain carries TRBV27 and TRBJ1-6; tentative D call: TRBD1 (6 bases). Germline CDR1 MNHEY, CDR2 SMNVEV (reference sequence). This CDR3 is 14 amino acids long. V lost 6 bases to trimming and J lost 5 bases, with 11 bases between them. The CDR3 loop is CASRAQGDNSPLHF. CDR3 DNA: TGTGCCAGCAGGGCACAGGGTGATAATTCACCCCTCCACTTT.

This chain connects TRBV20-1 to TRBJ2-1, with D possibly being TRBD2 (6 bases). This CDR3 comprises 14 residues. With 5 bases removed from V and 9 bases from J, the gap between germline ends came to 20 bases. Germline CDR1 and CDR2: DFQATT and SNEGSKA (reference sequence). The CDR3 DNA is TGCAGTGCTGTGACTAGTCGGGATTTTGGTGAGCAGTTCTTC. Its protein product is CSAVTSRDFGEQFF.

The genes are TRBV2 and TRBJ2-3; the D is unclear. Trimming stripped 11 bases from V and 2 bases from J, with 11 bases between. Germline CDR1 and CDR2: SNHLY and FYNNEI. The CDR3 runs to 12 residues. CDR3 nucleotide sequence: TGTGCCGCCAGCCCGATCACAGATACGCAGTATTTT. Translating gives CAASPITDTQYF.

This rearrangement joins TRBV19 to TRBJ1-1, with D possibly TRBD1 on 5 matching bases. Looked up from germline, CDR1 is LNHDA and CDR2 is SQIVND (reference sequence). V dropped 8 bases and J dropped 7 bases, with 11 bases sitting between them. This CDR3 has 11 residues. The DNA for the CDR3 is TGTGCCAGTGTTAGAGGGGTTGAAGCTTTCTTT. Its translation is CASVRGVEAFF.

Only a few counts were recorded for this clonotype. The V call is TRBV5-1, the J call TRBJ2-2; 7 nucleotides match TRBD1. The CDR3 consists of 18 residues. The V gene's germline CDR1 is SGHRS and CDR2 YFSETQ. Trimming cost V 3 bases and J 4 bases; bases outside gene matches: 15. The CDR3 DNA sequence: TGCGCCAGCAGCTGGGCAGGGGGTATAGGGAGAATCACCGGGGAGCTGTTTTTT. Its translation is CASSWAGGIGRITGELFF.